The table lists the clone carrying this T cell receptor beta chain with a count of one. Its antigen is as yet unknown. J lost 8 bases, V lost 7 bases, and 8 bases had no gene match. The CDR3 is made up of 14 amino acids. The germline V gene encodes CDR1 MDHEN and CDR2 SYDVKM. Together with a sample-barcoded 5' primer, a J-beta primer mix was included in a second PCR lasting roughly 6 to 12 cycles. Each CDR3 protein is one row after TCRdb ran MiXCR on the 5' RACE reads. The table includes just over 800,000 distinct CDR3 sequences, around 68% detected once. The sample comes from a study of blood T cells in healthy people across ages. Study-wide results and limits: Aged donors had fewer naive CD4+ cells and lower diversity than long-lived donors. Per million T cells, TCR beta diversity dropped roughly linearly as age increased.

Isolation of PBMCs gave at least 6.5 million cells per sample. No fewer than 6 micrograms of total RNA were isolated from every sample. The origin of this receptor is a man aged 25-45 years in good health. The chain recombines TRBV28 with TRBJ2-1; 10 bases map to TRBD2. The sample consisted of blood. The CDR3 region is CASNPSGGADEQFF. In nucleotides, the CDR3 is TGTGCCAGCAATCCCAGCGGGGGGGCCGATGAGCAGTTCTTC.